The 30 T cell receptor beta chains below were found in one sample sequenced in a study of response to subunit inactivated influenza vaccine (dated by TCRdb to 2017 to 2018). The library was generated by RT-PCR. Sequencing was carried out with an Illumina HiSeq 2500. TCRdb reprocessing: public reads trimmed at Q25 with fastp, clones called with MiXCR, in-frame beta chains kept. Rows with a matching CDR3 protein are joined into one entry that keeps the most common DNA and genes. Present in this sample are about 540,000 distinct CDR3 sequences, around a quarter of which were seen just once. Around 2.8% of the sample belongs to the ten largest clones. This sample also belongs to another study, concerning T cells expressing NK-cell markers. The second study, in turn, reports: 5'RACE template switching, by which a universal primer site and unique molecular identifiers were added, was used to make TCR beta cDNA libraries.

The sample in question was CD4+ T cells sorted from PBMCs, obtained 11 to 12 days after vaccination. The receptors here all came from a man between 45 and 60 years old who received an inactivated influenza vaccine. Donor details come from another sample of the same person, matched by shared clones.

The chain joins TRBV5-5 to TRBJ2-5; maybe TRBD1 (5 bases). With 4 bases removed from V and 5 bases from J, the gap between germline ends came to 18 bases. Per the germline V gene, CDR1 is SGHKS and CDR2 is YYEKEE (reference sequence). This CDR3 is built from 15 residues. CDR3 sequence reads: CASSAMTSGWETQYF. CDR3 nucleotide sequence: TGTGCCAGCAGCGCCATGACTTCAGGGTGGGAGACCCAGTACTTC.

This chain connects TRBV20-1 to TRBJ2-5, with 8 bases matching TRBD1. Trimming took 3 bases from V and 9 from J; bases not matched to a gene: 9. The CDR3 covers 13 residues. CDR1 and CDR2 (germline): DFQATT, SNEGSKA (reference sequence). This CDR3 is CSARGTGRTPQYF. The CDR3 bases are TGCAGTGCTAGGGGGACAGGCCGAACCCCCCAGTACTTC.

V is TRBV15 and J is TRBJ2-7; 10 bases match TRBD2. Germline CDR1 reads LNHNV; CDR2 reads YYDKDF (reference sequence). Unmatched junction bases numbered 12, after V lost 4 bases and J lost 3 bases. The CDR3 is 17 residues long. The DNA for the CDR3 is TGTGCCACCAGCACACTATTTAGCGGGAGGTCTCTCTACGAGCAGTACTTC. Translating gives CATSTLFSGRSLYEQYF.

This clonotype was counted between two and nine times. CDR3 bases: TGTGCCATCACCGAGGGGGCTGGAGATCAGCCCCAGCATTTT. It yields the protein CAITEGAGDQPQHF. This rearrangement joins TRBV10-3 to TRBJ1-5; TRBD1 aligns across 7 bases. The CDR3 loop spans 14 amino acids. Germline V CDR1 and CDR2: ENHRY, SYGVKD. After removal of 7 bases from V and 5 bases from J, the junction contained 8 bases not matched to a gene.

This chain joins TRBV28 and TRBJ2-7; D gene ambiguous. Between the trimmed V and J ends, which lost 3 bases and 9 bases, there was a span of 15 bases. The CDR3 is 13 residues long. Germline-derived CDR1 and CDR2 are MDHEN and SYDVKM. The CDR3 bases are TGTGCCAGCAGTTTTGGTCCAGCGCCAGTGCAGTACTTC. Translated: CASSFGPAPVQYF.

The chain carries TRBV28 and TRBJ2-5; 7 nucleotides match TRBD2. The germline CDR1 and CDR2 sequences are MDHEN and SYDVKM. This CDR3 is 13 amino acids long. J gave up 10 bases and V 5 bases, and 10 bases lay outside the gene matches. The CDR3 sequence: CASSTYGLVLQYF. CDR3 DNA sequence: TGTGCCAGCAGTACATATGGACTAGTCCTCCAGTACTTC.

The sample holds a few counts of this clonotype. The chain employs TRBV5-1 and TRBJ1-2; D is possibly TRBD1 (5 bases). In germline, CDR1 is SGHRS, CDR2 YFSETQ. V was shortened by 0 bases and J by 3 bases, with 9 bases between the two germline ends. The CDR3 is 14 amino acids. The DNA for the CDR3 is TGCGCCAGCAGCTTGGGACAGAGCGACTATGGCTACACCTTC. It translates to CASSLGQSDYGYTF.

The chain has TRBV12-3 or TRBV12-4 and TRBJ2-7; D call uncertain. CDR3 size: 11 residues. V dropped 6 bases and J dropped 1 base, with 4 bases sitting between them. CDR3 nucleotides: TGTGCCAGCAGGAATTCCTACGAGCAGTACTTC. It specifies CASRNSYEQYF.

This chain uses TRBV10-3 with TRBJ2-1, with TRBD2 matching 10 bases. The CDR3 runs to 15 residues. After removal of 11 bases from V and 4 bases from J, the junction contained 11 bases not matched to a gene. The germline CDR1 and CDR2 sequences are ENHRY and SYGVKD. CDR3 in DNA: TGTGCCTCCCATTGGCTAGCGGGAGCATACAATGAGCAGTTCTTC. Protein sequence: CASHWLAGAYNEQFF.

This clonotype has only a few counts. The chain uses TRBV9 and TRBJ2-7; perhaps TRBD2 as D (5 bases). The CDR3 contains 15 residues. CDR1 and CDR2 from the germline V gene are SGDLS and YYNGEE. The V gene lost 0 bases and the J gene lost 1 base, with 11 bases spanning the gap. CDR3 bases: TGTGCCAGCAGCGTAGGAGGGTTGGGATCCTACGAGCAGTACTTC. This translates into CASSVGGLGSYEQYF.

The rearrangement joins TRBV5-1 to TRBJ1-2; 8 bases map to TRBD1. With 4 bases clipped from V and 1 base from J, the junction kept 9 bases outside the gene matches. From germline, CDR1 is SGHRS and CDR2 YFSETQ. This CDR3 is built from 16 residues. The CDR3 loop reads CASSPRTGRDNYGYTF. In DNA, the CDR3 is TGCGCCAGCAGCCCGCGGACAGGGAGGGATAACTATGGCTACACCTTC.

This rearrangement joins TRBV3-1 to TRBJ2-5; 7 nucleotides agree with TRBD2. This CDR3 region has 15 residues. Germline V gene sequence: CDR1 LGHDT, CDR2 YNNKEL (reference sequence). V lost 1 base, J lost 7 bases, and 9 bases stayed unmatched. The CDR3 sequence: CASSQVGGPGGTQYF. As DNA, the CDR3 is TGTGCCAGCAGCCAAGTGGGGGGTCCGGGGGGGACCCAGTACTTC.

This clonotype was seen at least ten times. The V gene is TRBV24-1, the J gene TRBJ2-1, with D possibly being TRBD2 (6 bases). This CDR3 comprises 17 residues. Trimming pared 0 bases from V and 4 bases from J, leaving 15 bases between. Germline V gives CDR1 KGHDR, CDR2 SFDVKD. The CDR3 sequence: CATSDLNWTRGYNEQFF. In DNA form, the CDR3 reads TGTGCCACCAGTGATTTGAACTGGACTCGGGGGTACAATGAGCAGTTCTTC.

The V call is TRBV4-1, the J call TRBJ2-1; the match to TRBD2 covers 11 bases. The V segment lost 3 bases and the J segment 4 bases; nucleotides outside the gene matches: 5. The CDR3 covers 16 residues. The germline V gene encodes CDR1 MGHRA and CDR2 YSYEKL. The DNA of the CDR3 is TGCGCCAGCAGCCATTCCGGGACTAGCGGTTACAATGAGCAGTTCTTC. Its protein is CASSHSGTSGYNEQFF.

The chain has TRBV28 and TRBJ2-2; TRBD1 agrees at 12 bases. The CDR3 has 15 amino acids. Germline trimming cut 6 bases from V and 5 bases from J; bases unmatched to any gene: 4. The germline V gene encodes CDR1 MDHEN and CDR2 SYDVKM. The CDR3 reads CASSPGQGATGELFF. For the CDR3, the DNA is TGTGCCAGCAGCCCGGGACAGGGGGCGACCGGGGAGCTGTTTTTT.

This clonotype was seen a handful of times. The chain has TRBV4-1 and TRBJ1-4; no definite D call. CDR1 and CDR2 from the germline V gene are MGHRA and YSYEKL. With 0 bases removed from V and 0 bases from J, the gap between germline ends came to 14 bases. The CDR3 runs 18 residues. CDR3 amino acids: CASSQDRSGFATNEKLFF. The CDR3 DNA sequence: TGCGCCAGCAGCCAAGATCGGAGCGGGTTTGCAACTAATGAAAAACTGTTTTTT.

This clonotype was found once. The gene calls are TRBV4-1 and TRBJ1-3; 7 bases are shared with TRBD1. V trimming: 2 bases; J trimming: 1 base; junction bases outside the gene matches: 5. The CDR3 is made up of 16 amino acids. Germline V lookup: CDR1 MGHRA, CDR2 YSYEKL. The chain's CDR3 is CASSQTPGGSGNTIYF. The CDR3 DNA reads as TGCGCCAGCAGCCAAACCCCAGGGGGGTCTGGAAACACCATATATTTT.

This clonotype was observed many times. The chain recombines TRBV5-1 with TRBJ1-2; maybe TRBD1 (6 bases). CDR1 is SGHRS and CDR2 is YFSETQ in the germline V gene. The V and J ends lost 3 bases and 0 bases respectively, with 12 bases between them. The CDR3 runs to 15 residues. CDR3: CASSYGTRANYGYTF. CDR3 nucleotide sequence: TGCGCCAGCAGCTACGGGACAAGAGCTAACTATGGCTACACCTTC.

The chain combines TRBV3-1 with TRBJ2-5, with no clear D. The V end was cut by 1 base, the J end by 5 bases, with 14 bases between. Germline V gives CDR1 LGHDT, CDR2 YNNKEL (reference sequence). The CDR3 loop spans 15 amino acids. CDR3 region: CASSQATGGRETQYF. Here the CDR3 DNA reads TGTGCCAGCAGCCAAGCCACTGGTGGCAGGGAGACCCAGTACTTC.

The chain is built from TRBV18 and TRBJ2-7; 7 nucleotides align to TRBD2. V gave up 0 bases and J gave up 0 bases; unmatched junction bases: 8. The length of the CDR3 is 17 residues. Per germline, CDR1 KGHSH and CDR2 LQKENI. CDR3: CASSPPAAGRSSYEQYF. The DNA for the CDR3 is TGTGCCAGCTCACCACCGGCAGCGGGAAGGAGCTCCTACGAGCAGTACTTC.

This clonotype was seen more than once but under ten times. The CDR3, as DNA: TGCAGCGTTGAAAATTTTCTAGCGGGAGCGCGAGAGACCCAGTACTTC. Translated, it gives CSVENFLAGARETQYF. This chain connects TRBV29-1 to TRBJ2-5; 10 bases fit TRBD2. Trimming took 2 bases from V and 4 from J; bases not matched to a gene: 10. The CDR3 extends over 16 amino acids. Per germline, CDR1 SQVTM and CDR2 ANQGSEA.

This clonotype appeared a few times. The chain combines TRBV20-1 with TRBJ2-5, with 7 bases matching TRBD1. In germline, CDR1 is DFQATT, CDR2 SNEGSKA (reference sequence). V shed 0 bases, J shed 5 bases, and the junction held 6 bases outside the gene matches. The CDR3 covers 14 residues. CDR3 sequence: CSARDLGRGETQYF. The CDR3 coding sequence is TGCAGTGCTAGAGATCTCGGCAGGGGGGAGACCCAGTACTTC.

V is TRBV4-2 and J is TRBJ2-4, with 7 bases lining up with TRBD2. Germline trimming cut 4 bases from V and 5 bases from J; bases unmatched to any gene: 14. Germline V gives CDR1 LGHNA, CDR2 YNFKEQ. This CDR3 region has 17 residues. The CDR3 protein is CASSRPPGTNSENIQYF. CDR3 sequence (DNA): TGTGCCAGCAGCCGCCCCCCCGGGACTAACAGTGAAAACATTCAGTACTTC.

The rearrangement links TRBV18 to TRBJ2-2, with TRBD2 as a possible D gene (6 bases). Germline loops: CDR1 KGHSH, CDR2 LQKENI. CDR3 length: 16 residues. Trimming cost V 2 bases and J 2 bases, with 12 bases left between them. The CDR3 bases are TGTGCCAGCTCACCAGGGACTGGAAAAAACACCGGGGAGCTGTTTTTT. This codes for CASSPGTGKNTGELFF.

CDR3 sequence (DNA): TGCGCCAGCAGCTTGTCACAGGGTGACGAGCAGTACTTC. Its translation: CASSLSQGDEQYF. The chain is built from TRBV5-1 and TRBJ2-7; D is possibly TRBD1 (6 bases). CDR3 length equals 13 residues. Trimming took off 1 base at V and 5 bases at J, with 10 bases between the two ends. CDR1 and CDR2 (germline): SGHRS, YFSETQ.

This clonotype was detected only a few times. V and J are TRBV6-2 or TRBV6-3 and TRBJ2-2; D unclear. V was shortened by 6 bases and J by 1 base, with 12 bases between the two germline ends. The CDR3 covers 15 residues. Germline CDR1 is MNHEY and CDR2 is SVGEGT. CDR3 nucleotide sequence: TGTGCCAGCAGAAGGGATAATCGGAACACCGGGGAGCTGTTTTTT. Its protein is CASRRDNRNTGELFF.

This clonotype was recorded at least ten times. The rearrangement uses TRBV3-1 and TRBJ2-7; TRBD2 matches 10 bases. Germline V gene data show CDR1 as LGHDT and CDR2 as YNNKEL (reference sequence). CDR3 size: 14 residues. Trimming cost V 5 bases and J 4 bases; bases outside gene matches: 5. CDR3 sequence: CASSLAGGRYEQYF. CDR3 in DNA: TGTGCCAGCAGCTTAGCGGGAGGACGATACGAGCAGTACTTC.

This chain connects TRBV7-2 to TRBJ2-5; 16 nucleotides align to TRBD2. With 5 bases clipped from V and 5 bases from J, the junction kept 8 bases outside the gene matches. Germline V CDR1 and CDR2: SGHTA, FQGNSA. The CDR3 totals 17 residues. CDR3 region: CASSPGTSGRATETQYF. CDR3 nucleotide sequence: TGTGCCAGCAGCCCAGGGACTAGCGGGAGGGCAACGGAGACCCAGTACTTC.

V usage is TRBV28 and J usage is TRBJ2-7, with a possible D match to TRBD2 (6 bases). V was cut by 10 bases and J by 0 bases, with 16 bases left in between. Germline V gene sequence: CDR1 MDHEN, CDR2 SYDVKM. This CDR3 has 14 residues. The CDR3 here is CAIRRAGSSYEQYF. The CDR3 bases are TGTGCCATTAGGAGGGCGGGGAGCTCCTACGAGCAGTACTTC.

The chain couples TRBV12-3 or TRBV12-4 to TRBJ2-1, with D maybe TRBD1 (6 bases). This CDR3 is 15 amino acids long. V lost 3 bases, J lost 4 bases, and 13 bases lay in between. This chain's CDR3 is CASSFRGQGYNEQFF. The CDR3 DNA is TGTGCCAGCAGTTTTAGGGGACAAGGATACAATGAGCAGTTCTTC.